A single sample gave rise to the 23 T cell receptor beta chains below, sequenced in a study of Ad26.COV2.S vaccination and SARS-CoV-2 variants. The protocol was immunoSEQ multiplex PCR, while the TCRdb copy is restricted to in-frame clones and leaves out a portion. This table has some 340,000 clones, approximately 80% appearing once. Indicated treatment: around 19 received Ad26.COV2.S at low or high dose, single or two shots; about 5 received placebo; per-sample allocation not given. Specimen acquisition occurred on day 63 following the initial vaccine or placebo injection. This specimen was peripheral blood, taken in a trial of Ad26.COV2.S vaccine versus placebo. The source of these receptors is a person between 18 and 65 years old who received the Ad26.COV2.S COVID-19 vaccine or a placebo.

The chain has TRBV28 and TRBJ2-3; unclear D gene. Per the germline V gene, CDR1 is MDHEN and CDR2 is SYDVKM. Trimming shortened V by 2 bases and J by 8 bases, and 8 bases separated the two germline ends. This CDR3 region has 12 residues. CDR3 coding DNA: TGTGCCAGCAGTTTAGGAGTAGGTACGCAGTATTTT. Translated, it gives CASSLGVGTQYF.

The chain joins TRBV7-9 to TRBJ1-4, with TRBD1 identical over 11 bases. The CDR3 contains 16 residues. V lost 3 bases, J lost 6 bases, and 6 bases stayed unmatched. Germline V gene lookup returns CDR1 SEHNR and CDR2 FQNEAQ (reference sequence). For the CDR3, the DNA is TGTGCCAGCAGCTTCGCTCCGGGACAGGGGGATGAAAAACTGTTTTTT. Encoded protein: CASSFAPGQGDEKLFF.

This clone was seen a few times. The genes are TRBV10-3 and TRBJ2-5; 7 bases fit TRBD1. The CDR3 runs 15 residues. The junction had 13 bases not matched to a gene; V was cut back by 3 bases and J by 9 bases. Germline V gene sequence: CDR1 ENHRY, CDR2 SYGVKD. The CDR3 reads CAISEKRFPQGAQYF. The CDR3 DNA reads TGTGCCATCAGTGAAAAGAGATTCCCCCAGGGGGCCCAGTACTTC.

The chain recombines TRBV3-1 (or the pseudogene TRBV3-2) with TRBJ1-1, with unresolved D. The CDR3 spans 12 residues. CDR1 and CDR2 from the germline V gene are LGHDT and YNNKEL (reference sequence). The V end lost 1 base, the J end lost 11 bases, and 11 bases lay between the germline ends. For the CDR3, the DNA is TGTGCCAGCAGCCAAGGGGGATCCACGGCTTTCTTT. Its protein product is CASSQGGSTAFF.

The V call is TRBV5-3, the J call TRBJ1-4, with 7 bases identical to TRBD1. TRBV5-3 belongs to the ORF category, with a function that is uncertain. This CDR3 has 19 residues. V lost 2 bases and J lost 2; bases outside the gene matches: 15. The CDR3 DNA is TGTGCCAGAAGCTTAAGAAATTACAGGGGTCCGTGGACTAATGAAAAACTGTTTTTT. As protein: CARSLRNYRGPWTNEKLFF.

V is TRBV19 and J is TRBJ1-5; tentative D call: TRBD1 (6 bases). Germline V CDR1 and CDR2: LNHDA, SQIVND (reference sequence). Between the trimmed V and J ends, which lost 8 bases and 5 bases, there was a span of 22 bases. This CDR3 is built from 16 residues. The DNA of the CDR3 is TGTGCCAGTGCTCCGGGAGGGGGAATCTCGGATCAGCCCCAGCATTTT. Translating it yields CASAPGGGISDQPQHF. The full variable domain, its missing parts supplied by reference TRBV19 and TRBJ1-5, is DGGITQSPKYLFRKEGQNVTLSCEQNLNHDAMYWYRQDPGQGLRLIYYSQIVNDFQKGDIAEGYSVSREKKESFPLTVTSAQKNPTAFYLCASAPGGGISDQPQHFGDGTRLSIL.

V and J are TRBV7-2 and TRBJ1-6, with D perhaps TRBD1 (5 bases). Germline values: CDR1 SGHTA, CDR2 FQGNSA. The CDR3 consists of 15 residues. V was pared by 0 bases and J by 8 bases, with 11 bases between. The CDR3, as DNA: TGTGCCAGCAGCTTAGCGTTGACGGGGGATTCACCCCTCCACTTT. It specifies CASSLALTGDSPLHF.

In the case of this clone: The same CDR3 is also encoded by other DNA sequences in this sample. CDR3 DNA: TGTGCCAGCAGCGTAGAAAGCGGGGGCTACAATGAGCAGTTCTTC. Translating it yields CASSVESGGYNEQFF. The gene calls are TRBV9 and TRBJ2-1; 8 nucleotides line up with TRBD2. CDR3 size: 15 residues. V gave up 0 bases and J gave up 3 bases; unmatched junction bases: 2. Germline CDR1 and CDR2: SGDLS and YYNGEE.

This chain connects TRBV20-1 to TRBJ1-2, with D unclear. The CDR3 runs to 11 residues. The germline V gene has CDR1 DFQATT and CDR2 SNEGSKA (reference sequence). V dropped 5 bases and J dropped 7 bases, with 11 bases sitting between them. The CDR3 is CSARNRSGYTF. CDR3 in DNA: TGCAGTGCTCGTAACCGGTCTGGCTACACCTTC.

Turning to this clone: The junction does not match germline at one end; this may be a read error. This chain joins TRBV5-1 and TRBJ2-6; possibly TRBD1 for D (5 bases). CDR3 size: 17 residues. In germline, CDR1 is SGHRS, CDR2 YFSETQ. CDR3 DNA: TGCGCCAGCAGCTTGGCCGCTCAGGGCTCTGCGGCCAACGTCCTGACTTTC. It is translated as CASSLAAQGSAANVLTF.

This rearrangement joins TRBV14 to TRBJ2-1; the D call may be TRBD1 or TRBD2 (7 bases each). The CDR3 runs to 16 residues. The V end was cut by 3 bases, the J end by 2 bases, with 14 bases between. The germline V gene encodes CDR1 SGHDN and CDR2 FVKESK. CDR3 region: CASSHQGGATYNEQFF. The CDR3 bases are TGTGCCAGCAGCCACCAGGGGGGGGCTACCTACAATGAGCAGTTCTTC.

The rearrangement links TRBV6-6 to TRBJ1-2; D is possibly TRBD1 (5 bases). This CDR3 is 13 amino acids long. CDR1 is MNHNY, CDR2 SVGAGI, per germline (reference sequence). The germline V and J ends were trimmed by 10 bases and 1 base, with 13 bases remaining between them. Here the CDR3 reads CATSREINYGYTF. DNA for the CDR3: TGTGCCACCTCCAGGGAGATTAACTATGGCTACACCTTC.

This rearrangement joins TRBV11-2 to TRBJ2-2, with 7 bases identical to TRBD2. Germline values: CDR1 SGHAT, CDR2 FQNNGV. With V trimmed by 1 base and J by 7 bases, 12 bases remained unmatched. The CDR3 is 17 residues long. This CDR3 reads CASSLGLGGFEDGELFF. DNA for the CDR3: TGTGCCAGCAGCTTAGGACTGGGGGGGTTCGAAGACGGGGAGCTGTTTTTT.

This chain joins TRBV28 and TRBJ2-5; possible D gene TRBD1, 5 bases. Trimming left V 3 bases short and J 2 bases short, with 13 bases between. Germline CDR1 MDHEN, CDR2 SYDVKM. The CDR3 is made up of 15 amino acids. CDR3 residues: CASSLAGNLQETQYF. For the CDR3, the DNA is TGTGCCAGCAGTTTGGCAGGGAACCTACAAGAGACCCAGTACTTC.

This clone was recorded once. This rearrangement joins TRBV20-1 to TRBJ2-1; the D is unclear. CDR3 length: 11 amino acids. The V gene lost 3 bases and the J gene lost 10 bases, with 10 bases spanning the gap. CDR1 DFQATT and CDR2 SNEGSKA come from the germline V gene (reference sequence). CDR3 sequence (DNA): TGCAGTGCTAGCCTCCCACCCGAGCAGTTCTTC. It codes for CSASLPPEQFF.

The chain recombines TRBV9 with TRBJ2-6; the D is unclear. V was trimmed by 0 bases and J by 2 bases, leaving 12 bases between them. This CDR3 contains 17 residues. Germline values: CDR1 SGDLS, CDR2 YYNGEE. Here the CDR3 DNA reads TGTGCCAGCAGCGTAGGGGCTAACTCCGCTGGGGCCAACGTCCTGACTTTC. Its translation is CASSVGANSAGANVLTF.

The chain is built from TRBV18 and TRBJ2-1; D uncertain. Per the germline V gene, CDR1 is KGHSH and CDR2 is LQKENI. This CDR3 has 14 residues. Trimming shortened V by 3 bases and J by 5 bases, and 11 bases separated the two germline ends. The CDR3 is CASSPIQKDNEQFF. In DNA, the CDR3 is TGTGCCAGCTCACCGATCCAGAAAGACAATGAGCAGTTCTTC.

The chain employs TRBV5-1 and TRBJ1-1; D possibly corresponds to TRBD1 (5 bases). This CDR3 region has 13 residues. The V gene lost 2 bases and the J gene lost 9 bases, with 14 bases spanning the gap. Germline V CDR1 and CDR2: SGHRS, YFSETQ. CDR3 sequence reads: CASSFGTDEKAFF. In DNA form, the CDR3 reads TGCGCCAGCAGCTTCGGGACGGATGAAAAAGCTTTCTTT.

V is TRBV9 and J is TRBJ1-1, with D perhaps matching TRBD1 (5 bases). CDR1 SGDLS and CDR2 YYNGEE come from the germline V gene. There are 14 residues in the CDR3. The ends were cut back, 2 bases at V and 0 bases at J, with 8 bases in the middle. The CDR3 reads CASSVDIMNTEAFF. The DNA of the CDR3 is TGTGCCAGCAGCGTGGACATCATGAACACTGAAGCTTTCTTT.

The genes are TRBV6-5 and TRBJ2-7, with unresolved D. Germline V gene data show CDR1 as MNHEY and CDR2 as SVGAGI. Trimming removed 0 bases at V and 3 bases at J, with 12 bases between. CDR3 length: 15 residues. CDR3 in DNA: TGTGCCAGCAGTTACTCGAACCAGGTATTCTACGAGCAGTACTTC. It codes for CASSYSNQVFYEQYF.

This clone was counted between two and nine times. This chain links TRBV18 with TRBJ1-1; D unresolved. The CDR3 totals 14 residues. The germline V and J ends were trimmed by 2 bases and 7 bases, with 14 bases remaining between them. Germline loops: CDR1 KGHSH, CDR2 LQKENI. CDR3 protein: CASSPGTRRNEAFF. CDR3 coding DNA: TGTGCCAGCTCACCAGGTACCCGCAGGAATGAAGCTTTCTTT.

The chain uses TRBV7-2 and TRBJ2-7; D remains unclear. Trimming stripped 1 base from V and 5 bases from J, with 9 bases between. The germline V gene has CDR1 SGHTA and CDR2 FQGNSA. The CDR3 extends over 13 amino acids. The CDR3 here is CASSLVLVHEQYF. The CDR3 nucleotides are TGTGCCAGCAGCTTAGTTCTAGTCCACGAGCAGTACTTC. Variable domain in full (rest from reference TRBV7-2 and TRBJ2-7): GAGVSQSPSNKVTEKGKDVELRCDPISGHTALYWYRQSLGQGLEFLIYFQGNSAPDKSGLPSDRFSAERTGGSVSTLTIQRTQQEDSAVYLCASSLVLVHEQYFGPGTRLTVT.

V gene TRBV19 combines with J gene TRBJ1-5; D might be TRBD1 (5 bases). Germline V gene sequence: CDR1 LNHDA, CDR2 SQIVND (reference sequence). This CDR3 region has 18 residues. The V end lost 6 bases, the J end lost 0 bases, and 21 bases lay between the germline ends. The CDR3 loop is CASSDDVDRAYSNQPQHF. DNA for the CDR3: TGTGCCAGTAGCGACGACGTCGACAGAGCCTATAGCAATCAGCCCCAGCATTTT.